These 12 T cell receptor beta chains were sequenced from one sample in a study of vaccination effects on CD4 cells after COVID-19. Sequencing followed a ViraFEST assay step that expanded antigen-specific CD4+ T cells with viral peptide pools. Cells that had been cultured for ten to eleven days were the source of isolated CD4+ T cells. Confirmation by PCR established that the person had SARS-CoV-2 infection between March and December 2020. Profiling relied on immunoSEQ multiplex PCR, and the TCRdb table lists in-frame clones only, not all of them. The table includes about 36,000 clones, approximately 78% detected once. No antigen is known for these receptors. Source: CD4+ T cells from PBMCs cultured with HCoV-NL63 spike peptides, taken before COVID-19 vaccination. The receptor set was obtained from a human donor who had a prior SARS-CoV-2 infection.

This clone has only one observation. Other nucleotide sequences in the sample specify the same CDR3. This chain links TRBV4-2 with TRBJ2-5, with D perhaps being TRBD1 or TRBD2 (5 bases each). This CDR3 has 14 amino acids. The V end lost 3 bases, the J end lost 5 bases, and 13 bases lay between the germline ends. Germline V gene sequence: CDR1 LGHNA, CDR2 YNFKEQ. CDR3 bases: TGTGCCAGCAGCCAGGACTTGGGGCGGGAGACCCAGTACTTC. It is translated as CASSQDLGRETQYF.

This chain connects TRBV5-1 to TRBJ2-3; 14 bases align to TRBD2. The CDR3 has 15 residues. J was trimmed by 4 bases and V by 4 bases; bases with no gene match: 2. Germline-derived CDR1 and CDR2 are SGHRS and YFSETQ. The CDR3 protein is CASSEGLAGADTQYF. CDR3 nucleotide sequence: TGCGCCAGCAGCGAGGGACTAGCGGGGGCAGATACGCAGTATTTT. Complete variable domain (other parts from reference TRBV5-1 and TRBJ2-3): KAGVTQTPRYLIKTRGQQVTLSCSPISGHRSVSWYQQTPGQGLQFLFEYFSETQRNKGNFPGRFSGRQFSNSRSEMNVSTLELGDSALYLCASSEGLAGADTQYFGPGTRLTVL.

The V and J genes are TRBV30 and TRBJ2-5, with no clear D. In germline, CDR1 is GTSNPN, CDR2 SVGIG (reference sequence). Trimming cost V 5 bases and J 1 base, with 11 bases left between them. The CDR3 consists of 13 residues. CDR3 sequence (DNA): TGTGCCTGGGACGGGTGGGCCCAAGAGACCCAGTACTTC. Translated: CAWDGWAQETQYF.

V is TRBV30 and J is TRBJ1-2; D call uncertain. Trimming shortened V by 0 bases and J by 4 bases, and 9 bases separated the two germline ends. CDR1 and CDR2 from the germline V gene are GTSNPN and SVGIG (reference sequence). The CDR3 extends over 13 amino acids. The CDR3 protein is CAWSVFRVYGYTF. The CDR3 DNA reads as TGTGCCTGGAGTGTCTTTCGGGTCTATGGCTACACCTTC.

V is TRBV4-1 and J is TRBJ2-1; TRBD2 agrees at 9 bases. V lost 1 base and J lost 4; bases outside the gene matches: 2. Germline V gene data show CDR1 as MGHRA and CDR2 as YSYEKL. The CDR3 sequence is 15 residues long. The CDR3 protein is CASSQGLAGYNEQFF. CDR3 nucleotides: TGCGCCAGCAGCCAAGGGCTAGCGGGGTACAATGAGCAGTTCTTC.

This clone was seen only a few times. The rearrangement uses TRBV11-2 and TRBJ2-7, with a possible D match to TRBD2 (5 bases). The CDR3 loop spans 14 amino acids. Germline CDR1 SGHAT, CDR2 FQNNGV. Trimming took 0 bases from V and 0 from J, leaving 6 bases between them. For the CDR3, the DNA is TGTGCCAGCAGCTTAGAGACTATCTCCTACGAGCAGTACTTC. Encoded protein: CASSLETISYEQYF.

The chain combines TRBV30 with TRBJ2-2, with TRBD2 matching over 14 bases. V dropped 1 base and J dropped 3; count of bases not matched to a gene: 4. Germline V gene sequence: CDR1 GTSNPN, CDR2 SVGIG (reference sequence). The CDR3 covers 17 residues. The CDR3, as DNA: TGTGCCTGGAGTGGACTAGCGGGGGGGAGGGACACCGGGGAGCTGTTTTTT. Protein product: CAWSGLAGGRDTGELFF.

The J gene is TRBJ2-7, the V gene TRBV21-1. TRBV21-1 is a documented pseudogene. The CDR3 extends over 15 amino acids. DNA for the CDR3: TGTGCCAGCAAATTTGTAAGGGGGACTGGGTACGAGCAGTACTTC. Protein product: CASKFVRGTGYEQYF.

This chain uses TRBV15 with TRBJ2-1; TRBD2 aligns across 10 bases. V was clipped by 1 base and J by 4 bases; unmatched bases: 7. The CDR3 is made up of 17 amino acids. Germline loops: CDR1 LNHNV, CDR2 YYDKDF (reference sequence). The CDR3 loop is CATSRGSNSGGYNEQFF. The CDR3 nucleotides are TGTGCCACCAGCAGAGGTTCAAATAGCGGGGGGTACAATGAGCAGTTCTTC.

The chain employs TRBV2 and TRBJ1-1, with D possibly being TRBD1 (5 bases). This CDR3 has 14 amino acids. Trimming left V 7 bases short and J 4 bases short, with 16 bases between. Germline loops: CDR1 SNHLY, CDR2 FYNNEI. DNA for the CDR3: TGTGCCAGCATGATGGCGCAGGGTGTCACTGAAGCTTTCTTT. Translating it yields CASMMAQGVTEAFF.

This chain connects TRBV9 to TRBJ2-2; possibly TRBD2 for D (6 bases). With 4 bases removed from V and 4 bases from J, the gap between germline ends came to 17 bases. CDR3 length equals 16 residues. The germline gives CDR1 SGDLS, CDR2 YYNGEE. CDR3 loop: CASSPRPLGGTGELFF. CDR3 in DNA: TGTGCCAGCAGCCCACGACCCCTCGGGGGCACCGGGGAGCTGTTTTTT.

This clone has only a few counts. The chain is built from TRBV10-3 and TRBJ2-7, with 10 positions matching TRBD2. V gave up 4 bases and J gave up 5 bases; unmatched junction bases: 14. The CDR3 covers 17 residues. Germline CDR1 ENHRY, CDR2 SYGVKD. CDR3 DNA: TGTGCCATCAGTGGATCAAAGCCGGGACTAGCGTATGACGAGCAGTACTTC. Encoded protein: CAISGSKPGLAYDEQYF.